This T cell receptor (beta chain) appears in the sequencing data of a study of blood T cell repertoires in COVID-19. In the study's own analysis: Reference gene primers were amplified, and this amplification served to estimate nucleated cell counts. Here immunoSEQ multiplex PCR was the method, and the copy in TCRdb shows in-frame clones only, minus some. Clonal size and the V and J genes are those of that table, whereas D and trimming came from the DNA. This table has under 25,000 clones, around 90% appearing once. Trimming removed 3 bases at V and 3 bases at J, with 17 bases between. Looked up from germline, CDR1 is LGHDT and CDR2 is YNNKEL (reference sequence). The CDR3 has 16 residues.

The sequence was collected from a human donor in a cohort sampled during active COVID-19. Sequencing used peripheral blood. This sequence joins TRBV3-1 (or the pseudogene TRBV3-2) and TRBJ1-1; no firm D call. This chain's CDR3 is CASSHDTLREHTEAFF. In nucleotides, the CDR3 is TGTGCCAGCAGCCATGACACCCTACGGGAACACACTGAAGCTTTCTTT.